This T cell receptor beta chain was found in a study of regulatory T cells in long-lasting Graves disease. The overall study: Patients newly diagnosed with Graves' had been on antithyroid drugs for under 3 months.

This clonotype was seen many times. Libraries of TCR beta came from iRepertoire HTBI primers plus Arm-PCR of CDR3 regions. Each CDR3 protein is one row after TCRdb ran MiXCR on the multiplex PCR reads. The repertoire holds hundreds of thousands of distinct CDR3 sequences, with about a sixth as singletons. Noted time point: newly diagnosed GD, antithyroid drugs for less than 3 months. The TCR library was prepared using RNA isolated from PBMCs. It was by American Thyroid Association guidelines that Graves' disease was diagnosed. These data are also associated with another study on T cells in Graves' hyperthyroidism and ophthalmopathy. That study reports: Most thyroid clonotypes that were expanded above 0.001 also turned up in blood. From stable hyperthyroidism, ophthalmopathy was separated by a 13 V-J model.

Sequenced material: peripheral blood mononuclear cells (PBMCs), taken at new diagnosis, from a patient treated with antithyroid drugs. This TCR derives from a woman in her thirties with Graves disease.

CDR3 loop: CASSLGAGTGLYNEQFF. The CDR3 DNA reads as TGCGCCAGCAGCTTGGGAGCCGGGACAGGACTCTACAATGAGCAGTTCTTC. V gene TRBV5-1 combines with J gene TRBJ2-1; TRBD1 aligns across 8 bases. The CDR3 totals 17 residues. V trimming: 0 bases; J trimming: 3 bases; junction bases outside the gene matches: 8. CDR1 and CDR2 (germline): SGHRS, YFSETQ. Looking up the rest from reference TRBV5-1 and TRBJ2-1 gives the full variable domain: KAGVTQTPRYLIKTRGQQVTLSCSPISGHRSVSWYQQTPGQGLQFLFEYFSETQRNKGNFPGRFSGRQFSNSRSEMNVSTLELGDSALYLCASSLGAGTGLYNEQFFGPGTRLTVL.